This TCR beta chain was documented in a study of tumor and adjacent non-tumor tissue in lung cancer. Notes on the study in general: TCR diversity was significantly greater in tumor than normal lung tissue.

On this clonotype: The antigen remains unidentified. This CDR3 is missing its conserved last phenylalanine or tryptophan, likely due to a read error.

A modified ARM-PCR protocol with three rounds of nested PCR amplified TCRbeta. In TCRdb, the multiplex PCR reads were re-called with MiXCR into one record per CDR3 protein. The sample has approximately 110,000 distinct CDR3 sequences; roughly 73% are singletons. Germline lookup yields CDR1 SGHAT and CDR2 FQNNGV. The CDR3 consists of 15 residues. RNA was extracted from bulk tissue without any cell sorting. The chain links TRBV11-2 to TRBJ2-3; tentative D call: TRBD1 (5 bases). The receptor was derived from a woman aged 60-70 years with non-small cell lung cancer. The material sequenced was lung tumor tissue. CDR3 sequence: CASSPAGQGCHTQYP. CDR3 coding DNA: TGTGCCAGCAGCCCCGCCGGGCAGGGATGTCATACCCAGTATCCT.